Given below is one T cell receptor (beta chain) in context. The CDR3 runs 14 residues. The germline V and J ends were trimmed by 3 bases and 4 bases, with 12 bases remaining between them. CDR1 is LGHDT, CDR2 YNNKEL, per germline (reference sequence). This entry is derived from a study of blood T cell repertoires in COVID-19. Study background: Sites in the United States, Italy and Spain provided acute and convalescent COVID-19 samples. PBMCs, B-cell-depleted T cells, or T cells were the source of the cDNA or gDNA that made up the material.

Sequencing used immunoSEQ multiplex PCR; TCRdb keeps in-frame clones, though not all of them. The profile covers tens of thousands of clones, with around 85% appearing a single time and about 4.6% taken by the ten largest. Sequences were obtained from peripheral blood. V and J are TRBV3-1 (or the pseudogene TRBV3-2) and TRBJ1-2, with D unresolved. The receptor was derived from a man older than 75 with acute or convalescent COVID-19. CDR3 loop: CASSQKLGGYGYTF. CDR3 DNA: TGTGCCAGCAGCCAGAAGCTTGGAGGCTATGGCTACACCTTC.